This T cell receptor (beta chain) appears in the sequencing data of a study of response to subunit inactivated influenza vaccine (dated by TCRdb to the late 2010s). Regarding the study in general: Deep quantitative T cell receptor repertoire profiling was used in the study to track responses to a trivalent subunit inactivated influenza vaccine.

Trimming leaves V shorter by 3 bases and J shorter by 1 base, with the junction holding 8 bases beyond the gene matches. Via the germline V gene, CDR1 is SGHRS and CDR2 YFSETQ. The CDR3 sequence holds 16 residues, the cysteine and phenylalanine included. Left in the record is the CDR3 DNA by itself, 48 bases read in frame from the first base. This clonotype came up many times. This receptor's antigen is unknown. Within one base of it there is no much larger clone, and no base qualities were kept. Study-wide conclusions, independent of this receptor: The authors proposed that each seasonal influenza vaccination may bring in only a limited number of new T cells.

Libraries were prepared through RT-PCR. Sequencer: Illumina HiSeq 2500. The public reads were quality trimmed at Q25 with fastp and then assembled into clones with MiXCR by TCRdb, keeping productive beta chains. Each record represents a unique CDR3 protein, reported with the most common genes and DNA among its rows. The sample table contains about 500,000 distinct CDR3 sequences; only one count was recorded for 16% of them. Less than 4% of the sample is held by the ten biggest clonotypes. This TCR was recovered from a man between 50 and 75 years old who received an inactivated influenza vaccine. Donor details come from another sample of the same person, matched by shared clones. Rearrangement joined TRBV5-1 to TRBJ2-7; TRBD1 lines up with 9 middle nucleotides. Source: CD4+ T cells sorted from PBMCs, taken about 24 months after vaccination. Read as DNA, the sequence is TGCGCCAGCAGCTCGGGACAGGGTTTTGTGTCCTACGAGCAGTACTTC. It codes for CASSSGQGFVSYEQYF.